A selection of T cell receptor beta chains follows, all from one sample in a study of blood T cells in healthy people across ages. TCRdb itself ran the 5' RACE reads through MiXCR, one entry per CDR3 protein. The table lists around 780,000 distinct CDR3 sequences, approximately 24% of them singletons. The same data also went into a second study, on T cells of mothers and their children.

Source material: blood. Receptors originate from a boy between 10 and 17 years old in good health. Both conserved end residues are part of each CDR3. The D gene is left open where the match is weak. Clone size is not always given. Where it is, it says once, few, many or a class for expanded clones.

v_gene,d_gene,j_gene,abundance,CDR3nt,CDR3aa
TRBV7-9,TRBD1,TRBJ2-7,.,TGTGCCAGCAGCCCCCGGGACAGGGGTTTATACGAGCAGTACTTC,CASSPRDRGLYEQYF
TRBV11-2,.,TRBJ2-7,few,TGTGCCAGCAGCTTAGATCGTGCAGAGGTCTACGAGCAGTACTTC,CASSLDRAEVYEQYF
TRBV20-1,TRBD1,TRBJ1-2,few,TGCAGTGCTAGACCGGGACAGGGAGGCAGCTACACCTTC,CSARPGQGGSYTF
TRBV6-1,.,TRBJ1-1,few,TGTGCCAGCAGTGACAGAGCTAACACTGAAGCTTTCTTT,CASSDRANTEAFF
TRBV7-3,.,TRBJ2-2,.,TGTGCCAGCAGCTTAACAGCGACGAACACCGGGGAGCTGTTTTTT,CASSLTATNTGELFF
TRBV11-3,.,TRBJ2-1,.,TGTGCCAGCAGCCCTTTCCTAGCGCCTTACAATGAGCAGTTCTTC,CASSPFLAPYNEQFF
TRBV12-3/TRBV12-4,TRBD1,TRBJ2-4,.,TGTGCCAGCACCCTGGGGGACAGTAGAATCAAAAACATTCAGTACTTC,CASTLGDSRIKNIQYF
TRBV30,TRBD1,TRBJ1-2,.,TGTGCCTGGAGTGCGACTGGGACAGTTGGCTACACCTTC,CAWSATGTVGYTF
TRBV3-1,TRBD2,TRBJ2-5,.,TGTGCCAGCAGCCCATCTAGGAAGCGGGGGCCCCAAGAGACCCAGTACTTC,CASSPSRKRGPQETQYF
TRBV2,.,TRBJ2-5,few,TGTGCCAGCAAACGCCAAGAGACCCAGTACTTC,CASKRQETQYF
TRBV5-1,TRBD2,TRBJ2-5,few,TGCGCCAGCAGTATCGGGACTAGCGGTATGATGGAGACCCAGTACTTC,CASSIGTSGMMETQYF
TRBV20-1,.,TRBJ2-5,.,TGCGGTGCTAGCACACAGTTGATGGCGACCCAGTACTTC,CGASTQLMATQYF
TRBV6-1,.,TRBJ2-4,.,TGTGCCAGCAGTGAAGCGGGGTTTGCCAGCATTCAGTACTTC,CASSEAGFASIQYF
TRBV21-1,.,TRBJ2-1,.,TGTGCCAGCAGCAAAGAAACAGGGACAGCGGGGGGATACAATGAGCAGTTCTTC,CASSKETGTAGGYNEQFF
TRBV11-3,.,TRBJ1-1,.,TGTGCCAGCAGCTCGGGACGTTCCCGTTCCACTGAAGCTTTCTTT,CASSSGRSRSTEAFF
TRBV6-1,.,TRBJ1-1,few,TGTGCCAGCACCCTGACCGGGCATGTAGGCACTGAAGCTTTCTTT,CASTLTGHVGTEAFF
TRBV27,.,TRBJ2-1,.,TGTGCCAGCAGTTACGGCAATGCGCAGTTCTTC,CASSYGNAQFF
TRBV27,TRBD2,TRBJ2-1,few,TGTGCCAGCAGTTTGTACGGGACTAGCAACTACAATGAGCAGTTCTTC,CASSLYGTSNYNEQFF
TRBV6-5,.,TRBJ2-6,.,TGTGCCAGCAGTTACTCAGGAGGGAATGGGGCCAACGTCCTGACTTTC,CASSYSGGNGANVLTF
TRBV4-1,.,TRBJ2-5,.,TGCGCCAGCAGCCAAGCACAGGAAGAGACCCAGTACTTC,CASSQAQEETQYF
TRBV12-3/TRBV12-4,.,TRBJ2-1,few,TGTGCCAGCAGTCGGAGAGATGAGCAGTTCTTC,CASSRRDEQFF
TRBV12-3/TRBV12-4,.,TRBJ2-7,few,TGTGCCAGCAGTTTAGCAGCAGCCCTGGAGCAGTACTTC,CASSLAAALEQYF
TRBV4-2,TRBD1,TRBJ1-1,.,TGTGCCAGTGCGACAGGGATAAACACTGAAGCTTTCTTT,CASATGINTEAFF
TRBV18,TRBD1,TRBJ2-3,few,TGTGCCAGCTCACCACGGACAGGGTCCCGGGCAGATACGCGGTATTTT,CASSPRTGSRADTRYF
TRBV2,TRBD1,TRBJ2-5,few,TGTGCCAGCAGTCGAGACACCACCCGGACAGGACAAGAGACCCAGTACTTC,CASSRDTTRTGQETQYF
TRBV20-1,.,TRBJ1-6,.,TGCAGTGCTAGAACGGGGGCTGGGAATTCACCCCTCCACTTT,CSARTGAGNSPLHF
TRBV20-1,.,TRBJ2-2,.,TGCAGTGCTAACATCAGGGAGACCGGGGAGCTGTTTTTT,CSANIRETGELFF
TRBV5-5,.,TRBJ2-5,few,TGTGCCAGCAGCAAACAGGGTGGAGGGGAGACCCAGTACTTC,CASSKQGGGETQYF
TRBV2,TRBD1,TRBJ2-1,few,TGTGCCACCAGAACGGGACAGGGTCACAATGAGCAGTTCTTC,CATRTGQGHNEQFF
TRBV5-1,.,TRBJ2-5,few,TGCGCCAGCAGCTATACCAGACCGCTAGCAGGCGGGCCGCAGTACTTC,CASSYTRPLAGGPQYF
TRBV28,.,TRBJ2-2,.,TGTGCCAGCAGTTTAAGACGGATACTCAACACCGGGGAGCTGTTTTTT,CASSLRRILNTGELFF
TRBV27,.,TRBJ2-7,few,TGTGCCAGCAGTTTTTCCCGGGTTGAGGCAGGCGAGCAGTACTTC,CASSFSRVEAGEQYF
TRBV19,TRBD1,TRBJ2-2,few,TGTGCCAGTAGGCGCGACCCGACAGGGTCGAACACCGGGGAGCTGTTTTTT,CASRRDPTGSNTGELFF
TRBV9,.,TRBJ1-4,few,TGTGCCAGCAGCGTCGGACAGTCCGCAACTAATGAAAAACTGTTTTTT,CASSVGQSATNEKLFF
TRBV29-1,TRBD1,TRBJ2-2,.,TGCAGCGTTGTACAGGGGTCACTTACCGGGGAGCTGTTTTTT,CSVVQGSLTGELFF
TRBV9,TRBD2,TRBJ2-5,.,TGTGCCAGCAGCGTAGAGGTAGCGGGGGGCCAAGAGACCCAGTACTTC,CASSVEVAGGQETQYF
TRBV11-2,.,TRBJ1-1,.,TGTGCCAGCAGCCCTAGAAGGGACCAAGGCGCTTTCTTT,CASSPRRDQGAFF
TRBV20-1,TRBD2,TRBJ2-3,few,TGCAGTGCTAGCGTCGTCGGGGGGGCAGATACGCAGTATTTT,CSASVVGGADTQYF
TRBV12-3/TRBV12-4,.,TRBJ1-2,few,TGTGCCAGTGCTGAGACTGTCTATGGCTACACCTTC,CASAETVYGYTF
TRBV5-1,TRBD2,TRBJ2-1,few,TGCGCCAGCAGCTGGCATCAGGGACTAGCCCAGGATGAGCAGTTCTTC,CASSWHQGLAQDEQFF
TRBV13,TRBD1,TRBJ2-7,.,TGTGCCAGCAGCCTCGGACAGGGCTACGAGTACTTC,CASSLGQGYEYF
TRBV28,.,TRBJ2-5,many,TGTGCCAGCAGTTTTCAGGGGGGGGCAGAGACCCAGTACTTC,CASSFQGGAETQYF
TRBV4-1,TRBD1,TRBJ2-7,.,TGCGCCAGCAGCCAAGCGGCCGGGGGACAGGGTGGGTACGAGCAGTACTTC,CASSQAAGGQGGYEQYF
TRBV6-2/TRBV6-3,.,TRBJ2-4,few,TGTGCCAGCTCGACCGACCATCGGGCCAAAAACATTCAGTACTTC,CASSTDHRAKNIQYF
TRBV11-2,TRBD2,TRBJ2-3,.,TGTGCCAGCAGCTTTGGGCTAGCGGGCTACACAGATACGCAGTATTTT,CASSFGLAGYTDTQYF
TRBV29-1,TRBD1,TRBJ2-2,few,TGCAGCGCCGGATCTCAGGGGGCGAACACCGGAGAGCTGTTTTTT,CSAGSQGANTGELFF
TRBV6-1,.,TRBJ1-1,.,TGTGCCAGCAGTGAGCAGGGGAGTGACACTGAAGCTTTCTTT,CASSEQGSDTEAFF
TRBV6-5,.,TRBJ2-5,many,TGTGCCAGCAGTTACCGACCTCACGGTCAAGAGACCCAGTACTTC,CASSYRPHGQETQYF
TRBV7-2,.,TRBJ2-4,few,TGTGCCAGCAGGCCCGCCCCCCCCAAAAACATTCAGTACTTC,CASRPAPPKNIQYF
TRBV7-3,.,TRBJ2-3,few,TGTGCCAGCAGCTTACTGGGGGCTAGCACAGATACGCAGTATTTT,CASSLLGASTDTQYF
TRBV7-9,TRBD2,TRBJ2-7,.,TGTGCCAGCAGTTCAACTAGCGGGAAGTACGAGCAGTACTTC,CASSSTSGKYEQYF
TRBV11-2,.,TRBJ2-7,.,TGTGCCAGCAGCTTGGAAGCGGAGAACGACTACGAGCAGTACTTC,CASSLEAENDYEQYF
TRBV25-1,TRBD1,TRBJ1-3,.,TGTGGGACAGGGTCTGGAAGCACCATATATTTT,CGTGSGSTIYF
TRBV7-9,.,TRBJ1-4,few,TGTGCCAGCAGCCCGGGACGGCAGAATGAAAAACTGTTTTTT,CASSPGRQNEKLFF
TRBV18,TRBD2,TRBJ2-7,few,TGTGCCAGCTCACCACAGAGGGAGGGGTACGAGCAGTACTTC,CASSPQREGYEQYF
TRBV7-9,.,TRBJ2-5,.,TGTGCCAGCAGCCCCAGCCAGCCACAAGAGACCCAGTACTTC,CASSPSQPQETQYF
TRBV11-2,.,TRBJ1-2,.,TGTGCCAGCAGCATTGACAGGACCTTCTATGGCTACACCTTC,CASSIDRTFYGYTF
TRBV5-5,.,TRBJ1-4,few,TGTGCCAGCAGCCCTTCCACGGGTCCTAATGAAAAACTGTTTTTT,CASSPSTGPNEKLFF
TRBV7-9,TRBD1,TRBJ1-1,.,TGTGCCAGCAGCTCGGGACAGGGTGAAGACACTGAAGCTTTCTTT,CASSSGQGEDTEAFF